This T cell receptor (beta chain) was captured by sequencing in a study of regulatory T cells in long-lasting Graves disease. Turning to the study itself: For a period under 3 months, newly diagnosed Graves' patients had taken antithyroid drugs.

The time point denotes: newly diagnosed GD, antithyroid drugs for less than 3 months. PBMC-extracted RNA yielded the TCR library. EDTA tubes received approximately 10 milliliters of drawn peripheral blood. J lost 0 bases, V lost 1 base, and 10 bases had no gene match. Per germline, CDR1 SGHNT and CDR2 YENEEA. CDR3 length equals 19 residues. For TCR beta, libraries came from iRepertoire HTBI primers and Arm-PCR of CDR3 regions. TCRdb independently ran MiXCR on the multiplex PCR reads; one entry per CDR3 protein. The sample lists 400,000 to 500,000 distinct CDR3 sequences, just under 15% occurring once. To note about this clonotype: Its antigen is unknown.

Study observations and caveats: Persistent disease preferred TRBV28, TRBJ1-2 and TRBJ2-5; new disease, TRBV20-1 and TRBJ2-1.

These records were also assigned to another study, of T cells in Graves' hyperthyroidism and ophthalmopathy. According to that study: Through a model of 13 V-J features, ophthalmopathy was separated from stable hyperthyroidism.

Sequences were derived from peripheral blood mononuclear cells (PBMCs), sampled at new diagnosis, from a patient treated with antithyroid drugs. The receptor's source is a woman between 25 and 40 years old with Graves disease. The V call is TRBV11-3, the J call TRBJ2-2, with 8 positions matching TRBD1. The chain's CDR3 is CASSLADRGLGANTGELFF. The CDR3 nucleotides are TGTGCCAGCAGCTTAGCAGACAGGGGCCTTGGGGCGAACACCGGGGAGCTGTTTTTT.